The present T cell receptor (beta chain) was sequenced within a study of PD-1 blockade in classical Hodgkin lymphoma. Study-level findings and limits: There was a significant rise in CD4+ TCR diversity by C4D1, with no such rise for CD8+. Why repertoires differed is undefined; disease activity or prior therapy possibly contributed.

Concerning this clone: The antigen is undetermined.

Every single patient, without exception, relapsed after autologous stem cell transplantation, and brentuximab vedotin exposure varied. Method: immunoSEQ multiplex PCR; TCRdb's copy keeps in-frame clones and lacks some. The sample consists of 14,000 or so clones, roughly four fifths of them appearing once. The CDR3 has 15 residues. After removal of 6 bases from V and 3 bases from J, the junction contained 6 bases not matched to a gene. CDR1 is MNHEY, CDR2 SVGAGI, per germline. V and J are TRBV6-5 and TRBJ1-5; 9 nucleotides line up with TRBD1. Here the sequenced sample was peripheral blood mononuclear cells (PBMCs), taken at baseline. The receptor was derived from a human donor with classical Hodgkin lymphoma. The CDR3 DNA sequence: TGTGCCAGCAGGCCGGGACAGGGTATCAATCAGCCCCAGCATTTT. Amino acid sequence: CASRPGQGINQPQHF.